This entry is about one T cell receptor (beta chain). Its cognate antigen is unknown. The entry originates in a study of vaccination effects on CD4 cells after COVID-19. V dropped 6 bases and J dropped 1; count of bases not matched to a gene: 8. Germline values: CDR1 SGHTA, CDR2 FQGNSA. The CDR3 is 16 amino acids. Under the ViraFEST assay, PBMC were stimulated with viral peptide pools so that antigen-specific CD4+ T cells expanded. Sequencing was performed afterwards. The authors isolated CD4+ T cells after ten to eleven days of culture. Participants were vaccinated with two doses of either the BNT162b2 or mRNA-1273 vaccine. Sequenced by immunoSEQ multiplex PCR; TCRdb stores in-frame clones only, minus some. In the table there are more than 40,000 clones, over 60% of which are singletons.

V is TRBV7-2 and J is TRBJ2-1; TRBD2 agrees at 8 bases. The receptor was derived from a human donor who received a COVID-19 vaccine. Sequenced here: CD4+ T cells from PBMCs cultured with HCoV-OC43 spike peptides, sampled after COVID-19 vaccination. Documented subset: HCoV-OC43 spike overlapping peptide pool stimulation. The DNA for the CDR3 is TGTGCCAGCAGACACTTAAAGCGGGAGTCCTACAATGAGCAGTTCTTC. Translated: CASRHLKRESYNEQFF.